This T cell receptor beta chain was sequenced for a study of lymphopenia after photon versus proton radiotherapy (dated 2019 in TCRdb). In terms of the full investigation: Photon and proton radiation therapy were compared by the study for their immunological effects in patients with gastrointestinal tumors who developed high-grade lymphopenia. The cohort included more than 15 patients with gastrointestinal tumors who developed lymphopenia after receiving either photon or proton therapy. The goal of the study was to describe how the two radiation modalities differ in their effects on the immune system.

Results the study describes overall, beyond this receptor: During treatment, patients who received photon therapy lost naive T cells and TCR diversity and gained effector/memory populations, whereas patients who received proton therapy remained relatively stable. Among patients across the cohort who died, overall survival time showed an inverse correlation with a larger post-nadir drop in TCR diversity. The survival association was assessed only in patients who died, and the authors presented better survival with proton therapy as a possibility rather than a demonstrated result. After the lymphocyte count nadir, oligoclonal expansion, especially of CD8+ Temra cells, was observed in photon-treated repertoires, and the drop in diversity was driven by this expansion.

The method was the immunoSEQ multiplex PCR assay. Alongside multiparametric flow cytometry, deep sequencing of rearranged TCR beta loci was used to profile the T cell repertoires. TCRdb's version of the immuneACCESS table is confined to in-frame rearrangements and falls short of the full clone set. An unresolved V gene accounts for under half of the shortfall where checked; the remainder is of unknown origin. The sample table holds around 150,000 clones, of which about 88% were seen once. Jointly, the top ten make up approximately 4.8% of the sample. Concerning this clone: What this receptor recognizes is not known. It has no much larger one-base neighbor in the sample; base qualities were not kept.

This receptor was taken from a man between 45 and 60 years old with gastric cancer. This specimen consisted of peripheral blood, obtained from a patient treated with photon-based radiotherapy.

The bases read TGTGCCAGCAGCTTAGGGCTTCGCACAGATACGCAGTATTTT. Its product reads: CASSLGLRTDTQYF. The rearranged chain carries TRBV7-2 and TRBJ2-3, with no D gene named confidently. V is shortened by 1 base, J by 1 base, and the region joining them spans 6 bases. The CDR3 measures 14 amino acids from cysteine to phenylalanine. The CDR3 DNA has 42 bases and is translated from base 1. CDR1 SGHTA and CDR2 FQGNSA were looked up in the germline V gene.